This T cell receptor (beta chain) is drawn from a study of radiotherapy plus CTLA-4 blockade in lung cancer. This clone showed up just once. Method: immunoSEQ multiplex PCR; TCRdb's copy keeps in-frame clones and lacks some. Among tens of thousands of clones listed, roughly three quarters were seen once. This clonotype was obtained from a human donor with non-small cell lung cancer whose response to radiotherapy plus ipilimumab could not be evaluated. Sequenced material: peripheral blood, taken from a patient treated with radiotherapy plus ipilimumab.

CDR3: CASSFGTRGGPETQYF. The DNA of the CDR3 is TGTGCCAGCAGTTTTGGGACAAGGGGGGGCCCAGAGACCCAGTACTTC. V usage is TRBV28 and J usage is TRBJ2-5; perhaps TRBD2 as D (7 bases). Looked up from germline, CDR1 is MDHEN and CDR2 is SYDVKM. This CDR3 is built from 16 residues. The V gene lost 3 bases and the J gene lost 4 bases, with 18 bases spanning the gap.